The clone carrying this T cell receptor beta chain was observed a single time. Its antigen is currently unknown. This entry comes from a study of T cell responses to AZD1222 COVID-19 vaccine. General study results and limits: Clonal diversity may have been underestimated, and the donors were mostly white British, with more females than males.

V was clipped by 3 bases and J by 4 bases, with 6 bases between them. This CDR3 spans 12 amino acids. Assay used: immunoSEQ multiplex PCR; TCRdb lists only in-frame clones, some missing. This table has over 130,000 clones, around 91% appearing once. V usage is TRBV12-3 or TRBV12-4 and J usage is TRBJ1-2; D is unresolved. The receptor's source is an adult in good health. The source was peripheral blood, collected on day 0 of AZD1222 vaccination. The CDR3 reads CASSFDLYGYTF. CDR3 coding DNA: TGTGCCAGCAGTTTTGACCTCTATGGCTACACCTTC.